The entry below gives a single TCR beta chain sequence along with its context. As yet, its antigen is unknown. Germline assignment: CDR1 SEHNR and CDR2 FQNEAQ (reference sequence). V shed 2 bases, J shed 2 bases, and the junction held 3 bases outside the gene matches. This CDR3 is 15 amino acids long. The table came from immunoSEQ multiplex PCR; TCRdb's copy has only in-frame clones and leaves some out. The sample has about 99,000 clones; around nine tenths are singletons. These data are taken from a study of T cell responses to AZD1222 COVID-19 vaccine. Points from the study as a whole: Spike-specific TCR breadth and depth went up after people got two AZD1222 doses. Repertoire sampling occurred only after the peak T cell response. Close to half of all spike-specific TCRs reportedly target regions of the variants that are unmutated. Most donors were white British, females outnumbered males, and clonal diversity was possibly underestimated.

Sequenced here: peripheral blood, sampled 28 days after the second dose of the MenACWY control vaccine. The chain carries TRBV7-9 and TRBJ2-7; 10 bases agree with TRBD2. This TCR was sampled from an adult who received the MenACWY meningococcal vaccine as a control. CDR3 sequence: CASSLLAGVAYEQYF. CDR3 nucleotide sequence: TGTGCCAGCAGCTTACTAGCGGGGGTGGCCTACGAGCAGTACTTC. The full variable domain, rest sourced from reference TRBV7-9 and TRBJ2-7, is DTGVSQNPRHKITKRGQNVTFRCDPISEHNRLYWYRQTLGQGPEFLTYFQNEAQLEKSRLLSDRFSAERPKGSFSTLEIQRTEQGDSAMYLCASSLLAGVAYEQYFGPGTRLTVT.